A selection of T cell receptor beta chains follows, all from one sample in a study of control samples from healthy donors and cancer patients. Assay: immunoSEQ multiplex PCR; the TCRdb copy retains only in-frame clones and omits some. The sample records approximately 150,000 clones, over 85% being singletons. The sample was PBMCs. All receptors come from a man over 45 with head and neck cancer. CDR3s include the opening cysteine and the closing phenylalanine or tryptophan.

V gene: TRBV10-1
J gene: TRBJ1-2
CDR3 protein: CASRGGTGRMKVGGYTF

V gene: TRBV6-4
J gene: TRBJ1-1
CDR3 protein: CASPMTPFNIMNTEAFF

V gene: TRBV6-5
J gene: TRBJ1-6
CDR3 protein: CASSYNGYNSPLHF

V gene: TRBV7-2
J gene: TRBJ2-5
CDR3 protein: CASSPPGLATQETQYF

V gene: TRBV7-2
J gene: TRBJ2-7
CDR3 protein: CASSSGQASYEQYF

V gene: TRBV27
J gene: TRBJ2-7
CDR3 protein: CASSLILGTGFYEQYF

V gene: TRBV28
J gene: TRBJ2-7
CDR3 protein: CASWGASSYEQYF

V gene: TRBV28
J gene: TRBJ1-4
CDR3 protein: CASSQSSASNEKLFF

V gene: TRBV7-9
J gene: TRBJ1-2
CDR3 protein: CASSLWAEGYTF

V gene: TRBV7-9
J gene: TRBJ1-4
CDR3 protein: CASSRGTVGNEKLFF

V gene: TRBV24-1
J gene: TRBJ2-2
CDR3 protein: CATSDTEAGNTGELFF

V gene: TRBV18
J gene: TRBJ2-3
CDR3 protein: CASSPGLDSTDTQYF

V gene: TRBV29-1
J gene: TRBJ2-3
CDR3 protein: CSASTGGWSTDTQYF

V gene: TRBV5-6
J gene: TRBJ2-7
CDR3 protein: CASSLTFSSYEQYF

V gene: TRBV18
J gene: TRBJ2-1
CDR3 protein: CASRSGTGEQFF

V gene: TRBV7-6
J gene: TRBJ2-1
CDR3 protein: CASSLAGGGGNEQFF

V gene: TRBV10-1
J gene: TRBJ2-5
CDR3 protein: CASSEGLAGIRQETQYF

V gene: TRBV18
J gene: TRBJ2-2
CDR3 protein: CASSPLRGVVGELFF

V gene: TRBV20-1
J gene: TRBJ1-5
CDR3 protein: CSASSFSYSNQPQHF

V gene: TRBV6-6
J gene: TRBJ2-7
CDR3 protein: CASSQTPYEQYF

V gene: TRBV5-1
J gene: TRBJ2-7
CDR3 protein: CASRGQGAYEQYF

V gene: TRBV28
J gene: TRBJ1-5
CDR3 protein: CASSAWTEVDQPQHF

V gene: TRBV27
J gene: TRBJ1-4
CDR3 protein: CASSYTPGQGVEKLFF

V gene: TRBV9
J gene: TRBJ2-1
CDR3 protein: CASSGSQLSGEYNEQFF

V gene: TRBV6-5
J gene: TRBJ1-4
CDR3 protein: CASSYSRDTEKLFF

V gene: TRBV5-4
J gene: TRBJ1-6
CDR3 protein: CASSDGPGYNSPLHF

V gene: TRBV5-6
J gene: TRBJ1-2
CDR3 protein: CASSLAGQLYGYTF

V gene: TRBV18
J gene: TRBJ2-1
CDR3 protein: CASSPPGTSGSLTYNEQFF

V gene: TRBV5-8
J gene: TRBJ1-5
CDR3 protein: CASSLGQGDQPQHF

V gene: TRBV10-3
J gene: TRBJ1-1
CDR3 protein: CAISDPASGNTEAFF

V gene: TRBV1
J gene: TRBJ1-6
CDR3 protein: CTSNSSPKPLHF

V gene: TRBV27
J gene: TRBJ2-1
CDR3 protein: CASSPPPRGPYNEQFF

V gene: TRBV6-1
J gene: TRBJ1-4
CDR3 protein: CASSEADRAEKLFF

V gene: TRBV11-2
J gene: TRBJ2-7
CDR3 protein: CASTTGLNEQYF

V gene: TRBV6-5
J gene: TRBJ2-3
CDR3 protein: CASSLAGGTDTQYF

V gene: TRBV5-1
J gene: TRBJ2-3
CDR3 protein: CASSIQTGGQTDTQYF

V gene: TRBV27
J gene: TRBJ1-2
CDR3 protein: CASSFGGDYGYTF

V gene: TRBV28
J gene: TRBJ2-7
CDR3 protein: CASSPGLASNEQYF

V gene: TRBV18
J gene: TRBJ1-3
CDR3 protein: CASSLSGNTIYF

V gene: TRBV5-8
J gene: TRBJ1-4
CDR3 protein: CASSLAGNRGGDNEKLFF

V gene: TRBV27
J gene: TRBJ2-5
CDR3 protein: CASSLSGAFGTQYF

V gene: TRBV29-1
J gene: TRBJ2-1
CDR3 protein: CSVDKFRGYNEQFF